Below, 23 T cell receptor beta chains from the same sample are listed, as sequenced in a study of blood T cell repertoires in COVID-19. Method: immunoSEQ multiplex PCR; TCRdb's copy keeps in-frame clones and lacks some. The sample shows some 120,000 clones, around 78% of them seen only once. The sample was peripheral blood. The receptors were gathered from a man aged 25-45 years with acute or convalescent COVID-19.

The chain has TRBV2 and TRBJ1-2; D call uncertain. This CDR3 region has 14 residues. Germline CDR1 is SNHLY and CDR2 is FYNNEI. The V gene lost 2 bases and the J gene lost 0 bases, with 7 bases spanning the gap. CDR3 sequence reads: CASSEIQPNYGYTF. CDR3 DNA: TGTGCCAGCAGTGAAATACAGCCTAACTATGGCTACACCTTC.

V and J are TRBV9 and TRBJ2-7; D is perhaps TRBD2 (6 bases). The CDR3 spans 13 residues. V shed 5 bases and J shed 3 bases, with 12 bases lying between them. Germline CDR1 and CDR2: SGDLS and YYNGEE. The CDR3: CASSTGLNYEQYF. CDR3 DNA sequence: TGTGCCAGCAGTACGGGACTGAACTACGAGCAGTACTTC. Together with reference TRBV9 and TRBJ2-7, the CDR3 gives the full variable domain: DSGVTQTPKHLITATGQRVTLRCSPRSGDLSVYWYQQSLDQGLQFLIQYYNGEERAKGNILERFSAQQFPDLHSELNLSSLELGDSALYFCASSTGLNYEQYFGPGTRLTVT.

This clone has just a few counts. The chain couples TRBV7-9 to TRBJ1-2; D uncertain. Deletions cut 1 base from V and 4 bases from J, with 4 bases between. Germline V CDR1 and CDR2: SEHNR, FQNEAQ (reference sequence). The CDR3 runs 12 residues. CDR3 coding DNA: TGTGCCAGCAGCTTAGACACCTATGGCTACACCTTC. Its protein product is CASSLDTYGYTF.

The chain carries TRBV19 and TRBJ1-2; D is perhaps TRBD1 (5 bases). The CDR3 covers 14 residues. Germline values: CDR1 LNHDA, CDR2 SQIVND (reference sequence). V lost 8 bases, J lost 4 bases, and 17 bases lay in between. CDR3 protein: CASGSPDIGYGYTF. CDR3 in DNA: TGTGCCAGTGGCTCCCCGGACATAGGCTATGGCTACACCTTC.

This chain joins TRBV12-3 or TRBV12-4 and TRBJ2-7; tentatively, D is TRBD1 (5 bases). The V and J ends lost 7 bases and 0 bases respectively, with 10 bases between them. This CDR3 region has 13 residues. As DNA, the CDR3 is TGTGCCAGCATCTCGCAGGGCTCCTACGAGCAGTACTTC. It is translated as CASISQGSYEQYF.

V usage is TRBV4-2 and J usage is TRBJ1-6; no clear D gene. This CDR3 contains 13 residues. V was cut by 3 bases and J by 7 bases, with 7 bases left in between. Germline V lookup: CDR1 LGHNA, CDR2 YNFKEQ. The CDR3 DNA reads TGTGCCAGCAGCCAGGGCGTCAATTCACCCCTCCACTTT. Its translation: CASSQGVNSPLHF.

CDR3 DNA sequence: TGTGCCAGCAGCCCGGACAGAAACTATGGCTACACCTTC. Its protein product is CASSPDRNYGYTF. The genes are TRBV14 and TRBJ1-2; a possible D gene is TRBD1 (6 bases). The CDR3 runs to 13 residues. Germline CDR1 is SGHDN and CDR2 is FVKESK. The germline V and J ends were trimmed by 4 bases and 2 bases, with 8 bases remaining between them.

The genes are TRBV6-1 and TRBJ1-6; D call uncertain. Germline CDR1 is MNHNS and CDR2 is SASEGT. Trimming removed 1 base at V and 7 bases at J, with 5 bases between. This CDR3 spans 13 amino acids. CDR3 sequence reads: CASSEDRNSPLHF. CDR3 coding DNA: TGTGCCAGCAGTGAAGACAGAAATTCACCCCTCCACTTT.

This chain links TRBV5-8 with TRBJ2-2; 11 nucleotides line up with TRBD2. Germline assignment: CDR1 SGHTS and CDR2 YDEGEE. V shed 3 bases, J shed 4 bases, and the junction held 8 bases outside the gene matches. There are 17 residues in the CDR3. The CDR3, as DNA: TGTGCCAGCAGCTGGGGGACTAGCGGAGCTGTCACCGGGGAGCTGTTTTTT. Amino acid sequence: CASSWGTSGAVTGELFF.

The chain joins TRBV11-2 to TRBJ2-1, with D tentatively TRBD1 (6 bases). Trimming took off 5 bases at V and 6 bases at J, with 11 bases between the two ends. The CDR3 loop spans 13 amino acids. Germline lookup yields CDR1 SGHAT and CDR2 FQNNGV. CDR3 in DNA: TGTGCCAGCAGCATCGGACAGACCAATGAGCAGTTCTTC. This sequence encodes CASSIGQTNEQFF.

V is TRBV7-3 and J is TRBJ2-2, with 15 positions matching TRBD2. Germline V gives CDR1 SGHTA, CDR2 FQGTGA. Losses at the gene ends were 5 bases for V and 6 bases for J; bases not matched to a gene: 10. CDR3 size: 18 residues. This CDR3 reads CASSPRTSGGAIAGELFF. For the CDR3, the DNA is TGTGCCAGCAGCCCTCGGACTAGCGGGGGGGCAATAGCCGGGGAGCTGTTTTTT.

The gene calls are TRBV7-2 and TRBJ1-4; weak D call: TRBD1 (6 bases). This CDR3 has 14 residues. Trimming took 6 bases from V and 4 from J, leaving 12 bases between them. CDR1 is SGHTA, CDR2 FQGNSA, per germline. CDR3 DNA: TGTGCCAGCAGGGAGACAGGTGGTAATGAAAAACTGTTTTTT. It is translated as CASRETGGNEKLFF.

In DNA form, the CDR3 reads TGTGCCAGCAGGCCTCAGGGGGCGCGAGCGATTGATGAGCAGTTCTTC. It encodes CASRPQGARAIDEQFF. V is TRBV7-2 and J is TRBJ2-1; 8 bases fit TRBD1. The J segment lost 8 bases and the V segment lost 6 bases, leaving 15 bases of the junction unmatched. Germline V gene lookup returns CDR1 SGHTA and CDR2 FQGNSA. The CDR3 is 16 amino acids.

The rearrangement links TRBV5-4 to TRBJ1-1; D not certain. The CDR3 totals 14 residues. The V end was cut by 4 bases, the J end by 1 base, with 11 bases between. Germline values: CDR1 SGHNT, CDR2 YYREEE (reference sequence). The CDR3, as DNA: TGTGCCAGCAGCCCTGACATGAGGAACACTGAAGCTTTCTTT. It specifies CASSPDMRNTEAFF.

The chain uses TRBV12-5 and TRBJ2-1; maybe TRBD2 (6 bases). The CDR3 runs 15 residues. The V end was cut by 7 bases, the J end by 1 base, with 14 bases between. CDR1 LGHNT and CDR2 FRNRAP come from the germline V gene. The CDR3 here is CASAPLARSYNEQFF. In nucleotides, the CDR3 is TGTGCTAGTGCCCCCCTAGCGAGATCCTACAATGAGCAGTTCTTC.

This clone has a single count. The same CDR3 is also encoded by other DNA sequences in this sample. The J gene is TRBJ1-2, the V gene TRBV6-1, with TRBD1 as a possible D gene (6 bases). Between the trimmed V and J ends, which lost 3 bases and 4 bases, there was a span of 6 bases. CDR3 length equals 12 residues. Looked up from germline, CDR1 is MNHNS and CDR2 is SASEGT. The CDR3 is CASSDRGYGYTF. DNA of the CDR3: TGTGCCAGCAGTGACAGGGGCTATGGCTACACCTTC.

This clone was observed a handful of times. This chain connects TRBV5-6 to TRBJ1-2, with 7 bases that match TRBD1. CDR1 SGHDT and CDR2 YYEEEE come from the germline V gene. This CDR3 has 16 amino acids. V lost 4 bases to trimming and J lost 5 bases; unmatched junction nucleotides: 14. The CDR3 spells CASSMTMTGRKYGYTF. CDR3 DNA sequence: TGTGCCAGCAGCATGACGATGACAGGGCGAAAGTATGGCTACACCTTC.

The chain uses TRBV6-6 and TRBJ2-2, with 9 bases that match TRBD2. V trimming: 6 bases; J trimming: 6 bases; junction bases outside the gene matches: 11. Germline V lookup: CDR1 MNHNY, CDR2 SVGAGI (reference sequence). The CDR3 consists of 16 residues. The CDR3 here is CASRIPGLALPGELFF. The CDR3 DNA sequence: TGTGCCAGCAGGATTCCGGGACTAGCCCTTCCCGGGGAGCTGTTTTTT.

This chain joins TRBV9 and TRBJ1-1; possibly TRBD1 for D (5 bases). The germline gives CDR1 SGDLS, CDR2 YYNGEE. The CDR3 extends over 17 amino acids. V was pared by 4 bases and J by 0 bases, with 19 bases between. CDR3 in DNA: TGTGCCAGCAGCAGTCAAGGAGGGGTGGAGGTGAACACTGAAGCTTTCTTT. As protein: CASSSQGGVEVNTEAFF.

V is TRBV19 and J is TRBJ1-5; TRBD1 agrees at 10 bases. There are 17 residues in the CDR3. Germline trimming cut 6 bases from V and 1 base from J; bases unmatched to any gene: 9. Germline V gene lookup returns CDR1 LNHDA and CDR2 SQIVND (reference sequence). CDR3 DNA: TGTGCCAGTAGCAAGGGGGGGACAGGGGTCAGCAATCAGCCCCAGCATTTT. This encodes CASSKGGTGVSNQPQHF.

The chain couples TRBV29-1 to TRBJ2-1; TRBD2 aligns across 10 bases. There are 20 residues in the CDR3. Looked up from germline, CDR1 is SQVTM and CDR2 is ANQGSEA. J was trimmed by 0 bases and V by 3 bases; bases with no gene match: 17. The CDR3 DNA is TGCAGCGTTGAGGGGTGGCCAGCGGGAGGGACCCCTAGCTCCTACAATGAGCAGTTCTTC. This translates into CSVEGWPAGGTPSSYNEQFF.

The chain couples TRBV12-5 to TRBJ1-2, with D hard to call. Trimming removed 5 bases from V and 2 bases from J, with 9 bases in between. Germline loops: CDR1 LGHNT, CDR2 FRNRAP. The CDR3 spans 13 residues. In DNA form, the CDR3 reads TGTGCTAGTGGTACAACCGGGAACTATGGCTACACCTTC. Translation gives CASGTTGNYGYTF.

There are many counts of this clone. CDR3 protein: CASSQEGDYTGELFF. The CDR3 coding sequence is TGCGCCAGCAGCCAGGAAGGGGACTACACCGGGGAGCTGTTTTTT. This rearrangement joins TRBV4-1 to TRBJ2-2; maybe TRBD2 (6 bases). With 3 bases removed from V and 3 bases from J, the gap between germline ends came to 11 bases. Germline V gene lookup returns CDR1 MGHRA and CDR2 YSYEKL. This CDR3 comprises 15 residues.